The rows below give T cell receptor beta chains drawn from one sample of a study of cytomegalovirus exposure and HLA in healthy donors. The method was immunoSEQ multiplex PCR; TCRdb's version includes in-frame clones alone and lacks a portion of them. The sample has about 190,000 clones, about four fifths seen once. Sequenced sample: PBMCs. These receptors originate from a man aged 30 to 45 in good health and CMV-seropositive. CDR3s include the opening cysteine and the closing phenylalanine or tryptophan. A D gene is named only where the DNA matches it firmly. Some rows mark clone size as missing; the rest say once, few, many or name a class of expanded clone.

.	TRBV6-1	TRBD2	TRBJ2-5	TGTGCCAGCAGTCGTTATAGCGGGCCCCAAGAGACCCAGTACTTC	CASSRYSGPQETQYF
.	TRBV11-2	TRBD2	TRBJ2-3	TGTGCCAGCAGCTTAAGGGCGGGAGGGACGACAGATACGCAGTATTTT	CASSLRAGGTTDTQYF
once	TRBV5-1	.	TRBJ2-1	TGCGCCAGCAGCCCCGGGACTGGAGGAACTGAGCAGTTCTTC	CASSPGTGGTEQFF
.	TRBV7-9	.	TRBJ2-7	TGTGCCAGCAGCTTCGGTGCCTACGAGCAGTACTTC	CASSFGAYEQYF
once	TRBV2	.	TRBJ1-5	TGTGCCAGCAGCCGCGAGGCGGGATCTGCAGGCCAGCCCCAGCATTTT	CASSREAGSAGQPQHF
.	TRBV6-5	.	TRBJ2-5	TGTGCCAGCAGAGACATCAGGGGTGTCCAAGAGACCCAGTACTTC	CASRDIRGVQETQYF
.	TRBV5-6	TRBD1	TRBJ2-5	TGTGCCAGCAGACGACAGGGAAGGGAGACCCAGTACTTC	CASRRQGRETQYF
medium-sized	TRBV6-5	TRBD1	TRBJ2-7	TGTGCCAGCAGTCCAGGACAGGGCCGCTACGAGCAGTACTTC	CASSPGQGRYEQYF
few	TRBV5-1	.	TRBJ2-3	TGCGCCAGCAGCTTGGGACAGTTCACAGATACGCAGTATTTT	CASSLGQFTDTQYF
.	TRBV6-5	TRBD1	TRBJ2-7	TGTGCCAGCAGTTACTCCGGGACAGGAACCTACGAGCAGTACTTC	CASSYSGTGTYEQYF
.	TRBV6-5	.	TRBJ2-2	TGTGCCAGCAATCCACAAGGGGGAATCGGGGAGCTGTTTTTT	CASNPQGGIGELFF
once	TRBV29-1	.	TRBJ2-6	TGCAGCGTTCTCCAGACAGGTAGGTCTGGGGCCAACGTCCTGACTTTC	CSVLQTGRSGANVLTF
.	TRBV9	.	TRBJ2-7	TGTGCCAGCAGCCCCACCGGGGGCGGGAGTATCGACGAGCAGTACTTC	CASSPTGGGSIDEQYF
once	TRBV7-8	.	TRBJ2-6	TGTGCCAGCAGATCGAGGGCTGGGGCCAACGTCCTGACTTTC	CASRSRAGANVLTF
few	TRBV5-4	TRBD2	TRBJ2-7	TGTGCCAGCAGCTGGGGGGGACTAGCGGGGGGCTACGAGCAGTACTTC	CASSWGGLAGGYEQYF
.	TRBV7-3	.	TRBJ1-1	TGTGCCAGCAGCTTGCAGGATAGCACTGAAGCTTTCTTT	CASSLQDSTEAFF
.	TRBV5-4	.	TRBJ2-3	TGTGCCAGCAGCCACAGGGATTCTAGCACAGATACGCAGTATTTT	CASSHRDSSTDTQYF
.	TRBV28	.	TRBJ2-1	TGTGCCAGCGGATCGGGACTCCTGGTCTACAATGAGCAGTTCTTC	CASGSGLLVYNEQFF